This TCR beta chain was identified during a study of T cell responses to AZD1222 COVID-19 vaccine. Repertoires were generated with immunoSEQ multiplex PCR, while TCRdb's copy carries only in-frame clones and drops some. The sample holds around 97,000 clones, roughly 87% seen once. CDR1 SEHNR and CDR2 FQNEAQ come from the germline V gene (reference sequence). The CDR3 covers 14 residues. V lost 4 bases to trimming and J lost 5 bases; unmatched junction nucleotides: 5. J is TRBJ2-7 and V is TRBV7-9; 10 bases line up with TRBD2. The TCR comes from an adult in good health. Material: peripheral blood, obtained on day 0 of AZD1222 vaccination. The CDR3 nucleotides are TGTGCCAGCAGCTCTAGCGGGGGAATCAACGAGCAGTACTTC. Encoded protein: CASSSSGGINEQYF.